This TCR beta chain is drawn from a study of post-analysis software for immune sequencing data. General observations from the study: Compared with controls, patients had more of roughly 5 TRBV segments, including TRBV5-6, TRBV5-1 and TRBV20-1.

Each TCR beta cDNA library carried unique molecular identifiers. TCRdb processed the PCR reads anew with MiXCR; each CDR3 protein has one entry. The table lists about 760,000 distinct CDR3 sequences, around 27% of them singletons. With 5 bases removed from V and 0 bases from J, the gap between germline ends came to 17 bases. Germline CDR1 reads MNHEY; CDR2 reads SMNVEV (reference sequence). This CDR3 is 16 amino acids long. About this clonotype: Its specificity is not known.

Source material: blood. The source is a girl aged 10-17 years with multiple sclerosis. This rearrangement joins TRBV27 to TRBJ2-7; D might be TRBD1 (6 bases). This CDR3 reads CASSPRTGYSSYEQYF. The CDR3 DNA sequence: TGTGCCAGCAGTCCCCGTACAGGGTATAGCTCCTACGAGCAGTACTTC.